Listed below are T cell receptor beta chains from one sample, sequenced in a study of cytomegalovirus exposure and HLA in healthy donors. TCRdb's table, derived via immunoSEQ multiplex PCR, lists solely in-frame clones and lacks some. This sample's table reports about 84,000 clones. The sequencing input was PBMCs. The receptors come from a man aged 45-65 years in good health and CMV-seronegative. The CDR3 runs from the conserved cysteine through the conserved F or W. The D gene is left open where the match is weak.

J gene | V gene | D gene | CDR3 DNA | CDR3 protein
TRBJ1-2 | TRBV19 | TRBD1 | TGTGCCAGTAGCTTAATGGGACAGGGGATCCCCTATGGCTACACCTTC | CASSLMGQGIPYGYTF
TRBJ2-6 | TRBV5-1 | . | TGCGCCAGCAGCCCCCCGGGGTCCGGGGCCAACGTCCTGACTTTC | CASSPPGSGANVLTF
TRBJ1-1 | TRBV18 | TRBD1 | TGTGCCAGCTCACCCGGGACAGTGAACACTGAAGCTTTCTTT | CASSPGTVNTEAFF
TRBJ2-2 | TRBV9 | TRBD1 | TGTGCCAGCAGCGAGGGACAGTACACCGGGGAGCTGTTTTTT | CASSEGQYTGELFF
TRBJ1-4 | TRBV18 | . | TGTGCCAGCTCACCACCGTCCCTTGCAACTAATGAAAAACTGTTTTTT | CASSPPSLATNEKLFF
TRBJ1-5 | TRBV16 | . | TGTGCCAGCAGCCAACCGGACAAGTCCGCTAATCAGCCCCAGCATTTT | CASSQPDKSANQPQHF
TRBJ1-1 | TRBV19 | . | TGTGCCAGTAGTACGGAGGTGGGGAACACTGAAGCTTTCTTT | CASSTEVGNTEAFF
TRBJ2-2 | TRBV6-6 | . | TGTGCCAGCAGTTCCCGGGTGGCCGGGGAGCTGTTTTTT | CASSSRVAGELFF
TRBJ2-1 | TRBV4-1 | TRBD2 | TGCGCCAGCAGCCAAGACGGCGGGGCTAGCGGGGGGGCCAGGGATGAGCAGTTCTTC | CASSQDGGASGGARDEQFF
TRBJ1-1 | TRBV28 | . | TGTGCCAGCAGTTTATTGTCGCGGGGAGGGACTGAAGCTTTCTTT | CASSLLSRGGTEAFF
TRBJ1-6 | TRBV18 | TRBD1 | TGTGCCAGCTCACCAGAGGACAGGGCAAATTATTCACCCCTCCACTTT | CASSPEDRANYSPLHF
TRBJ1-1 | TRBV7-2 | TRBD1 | TGTGCCAGCAGCCAAAATCAGGGGGCAGCAGCTTTCTTT | CASSQNQGAAAFF
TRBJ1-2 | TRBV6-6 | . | TGTGCCAGCAGGAGATCTAGGGGGGGAGGCTACACCTTC | CASRRSRGGGYTF
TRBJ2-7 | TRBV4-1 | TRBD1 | TGCGCCAGCAGCCAAGATTTTTGGGGATCCGGGACAGGGGCTTTCGAGCAGTACTTC | CASSQDFWGSGTGAFEQYF
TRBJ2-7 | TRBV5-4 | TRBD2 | TGTGCCAGCAGCCCCCCAGGGTCCGGGACTAGACGTGGCGAGCAGTACTTC | CASSPPGSGTRRGEQYF
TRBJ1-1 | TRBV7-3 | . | TGTGCCAGCAGCTTAGTATCCGGGATAGTTAACACTGAAGCTTTCTTT | CASSLVSGIVNTEAFF
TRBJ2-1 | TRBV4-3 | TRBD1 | TGCGCCAGCAGCCAAGAAGTTCCGGACAGGTACAATGAGCAGTTCTTC | CASSQEVPDRYNEQFF
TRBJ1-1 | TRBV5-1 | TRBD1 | TGCGCCAGCAGCTCGATGGGACAGGGGGGCACTGAAGCTTTCTTT | CASSSMGQGGTEAFF
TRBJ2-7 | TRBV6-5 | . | TGTGCCAGCAGTTCGGGGGGCGGAGCCTACGAGCAGTACTTC | CASSSGGGAYEQYF
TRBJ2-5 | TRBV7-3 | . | TGTGCCAGCAGCGGGACTCTCCAAGAGACCCAGTACTTC | CASSGTLQETQYF
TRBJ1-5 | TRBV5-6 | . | TGTGCCAGCAGCTCCCACTTTGGAGAGGGCAATCAGCCCCAGCATTTT | CASSSHFGEGNQPQHF
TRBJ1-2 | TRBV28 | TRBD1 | TGTGCCAGCACACCAGGGACAGGGATAAGCTATGGCTACACCTTC | CASTPGTGISYGYTF
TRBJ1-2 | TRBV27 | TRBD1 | TGTGCCAGCAGTTTATCCGGGACAGTGGGCTATGGCTACACCTTC | CASSLSGTVGYGYTF